These 8 T cell receptor beta chains originate from one sample sequenced in a study of long-term antiretroviral therapy in people with HIV (dated by TCRdb to the early 2020s). The immunoSEQ hsTCRB v3.0 assay was used at survey level resolution to sequence the TRB variable region. TCRdb re-hosts the immuneACCESS table, in-frame sequences only. Its copies lack some clones; in the studies checked, an unresolved V gene accounts for under half of them, and the cause for the rest is not known. The sample table contains about 24,000 clones; only one count was recorded for 85% to 95% of them. 2% to 2.5% of the sample lies in the top ten. Source: unsorted PBMCs, taken around 4.7 years after starting antiretroviral therapy. The receptor set was obtained from a woman aged 50 to 60 with HIV.

The chain couples TRBV19 to TRBJ1-2, with D unresolved. Trimming pared 7 bases from V and 4 bases from J, leaving 10 bases between. CDR3 length: 12 residues. CDR1 is LNHDA, CDR2 SQIVND, per germline (reference sequence). The chain's CDR3 is CASTSGFYGYTF. CDR3 nucleotides: TGTGCCAGTACCTCAGGCTTCTATGGCTACACCTTC.

This clone was found once. The rearrangement uses TRBV27 and TRBJ2-1, with D uncertain. CDR1 is MNHEY, CDR2 SMNVEV, per germline (reference sequence). Deletions cut 2 bases from V and 8 bases from J, with 13 bases between. The CDR3 sequence is 14 residues long. Here the CDR3 reads CASSLERDGDEQFF. For the CDR3, the DNA is TGTGCCAGCAGTTTAGAAAGGGATGGGGATGAGCAGTTCTTC.

This sequence joins TRBV7-9 and TRBJ2-2; TRBD2 matches 9 bases. V shed 3 bases and J 2 bases; nucleotides not matched to a gene: 10. CDR1 and CDR2 (germline): SEHNR, FQNEAQ (reference sequence). CDR3 size: 18 residues. The CDR3 nucleotides are TGTGCCAGCAGCTTTAGACTAGCGGCTTCTATTAACACCGGGGAGCTGTTTTTT. Amino acid sequence: CASSFRLAASINTGELFF.

This chain joins TRBV5-1 and TRBJ2-5; D possibly corresponds to TRBD2 (6 bases). Trimming shortened V by 0 bases and J by 4 bases, and 16 bases separated the two germline ends. Germline V gene data show CDR1 as SGHRS and CDR2 as YFSETQ. CDR3 length: 16 residues. The CDR3 region is CASSLDSGAVRETQYF. In nucleotides, the CDR3 is TGCGCCAGCAGCTTGGATTCGGGAGCGGTTCGAGAGACCCAGTACTTC.

The chain couples TRBV5-1 to TRBJ2-2, with TRBD2 matching over 7 bases. Germline loops: CDR1 SGHRS, CDR2 YFSETQ. The CDR3 is 15 residues long. Trimming at V came to 4 bases and at J to 0 bases, leaving 3 bases not matched to a gene. CDR3 in DNA: TGCGCCAGCAGCAGACTAGCCGCGAACACCGGGGAGCTGTTTTTT. It translates to CASSRLAANTGELFF. The full variable domain, in which reference TRBV5-1 and TRBJ2-2 provide the parts outside the CDR3, is KAGVTQTPRYLIKTRGQQVTLSCSPISGHRSVSWYQQTPGQGLQFLFEYFSETQRNKGNFPGRFSGRQFSNSRSEMNVSTLELGDSALYLCASSRLAANTGELFFGEGSRLTVL.

The genes are TRBV5-6 and TRBJ1-1; 8 bases are a match to TRBD1. This CDR3 has 13 residues. Germline V gene sequence: CDR1 SGHDT, CDR2 YYEEEE. J was trimmed by 5 bases and V by 2 bases; bases with no gene match: 2. The CDR3 sequence: CASSLQGETEAFF. The DNA for the CDR3 is TGTGCCAGCAGCTTACAGGGGGAAACTGAAGCTTTCTTT.

J is TRBJ1-1 and V is TRBV10-3; D gene uncertain. CDR1 ENHRY and CDR2 SYGVKD come from the germline V gene. Trimming took off 6 bases at V and 1 base at J, with 12 bases between the two ends. The CDR3 spans 14 residues. CDR3: CAISGSTPNTEAFF. The CDR3 DNA follows: TGTGCCATCAGCGGCAGTACACCGAACACTGAAGCTTTCTTT.

The chain links TRBV19 to TRBJ1-5, with D possibly being TRBD1 (5 bases). The germline V gene has CDR1 LNHDA and CDR2 SQIVND (reference sequence). This CDR3 spans 12 amino acids. V lost 6 bases and J lost 7, with 10 bases in between. This chain's CDR3 is CASSGTSQPQHF. In nucleotides, the CDR3 is TGTGCCAGTAGCGGGACTTCCCAGCCCCAGCATTTT.